The sequence of this T cell receptor beta chain was determined in a study of shared clonotypes between healthy human individuals. Using immunoSEQ multiplex PCR, the repertoire was profiled, and TCRdb retains in-frame clones only, with some absent. Altogether 2.3 million or so clones are present, just over 90% being singletons, with the ten largest covering 0.39%. This clone appeared once. The length of the CDR3 is 15 residues. The V end lost 5 bases, the J end lost 5 bases, and 18 bases lay between the germline ends. The V gene's germline CDR1 is MNHEY and CDR2 SVGAGI. The sequence was collected from a man between 18 and 35 years old in good health. Some clones in this sample may be carry-over from other donors' samples. What was sequenced was naive CD4+ T cells from PBMCs. As to subset: CD45RA+ positively selected. The chain uses TRBV6-5 and TRBJ2-5, with D hard to call. Here the CDR3 reads CASSLTFGLRETQYF. As DNA, the CDR3 is TGTGCCAGCAGTCTAACCTTTGGTCTCAGGGAGACCCAGTACTTC.